This TCR beta chain was captured in a study of T cells after posttransplantation cyclophosphamide. Study-level results: After PTCy, TRB diversity resembled that of CNI/methotrexate controls. Later post-transplant blood repertoires were often dominated by donor CD8+ memory clones. Blood and skin or GI T cell repertoires showed limited TRB overlap.

Note on this clone: Its antigen is not known.

V lost 0 bases and J lost 2, with 14 bases in between. CDR3 size: 16 residues. Germline V gene sequence: CDR1 SGDLS, CDR2 YYNGEE. TCRdb's table, derived via immunoSEQ multiplex PCR, lists solely in-frame clones and lacks some. Of 4,500 to 6,000 clones listed, approximately 94% are singletons. Sequencing used CD4+ T cells sorted from bone marrow. The receptor was derived from an older woman in good health, CMV-negative, and a related stem cell transplant donor. The V gene is TRBV9, the J gene TRBJ2-5; TRBD2 might be the D (6 bases). Here the CDR3 DNA reads TGTGCCAGCAGCGTAGCTACGACTGGGGGGCAAGAGACCCAGTACTTC. It is translated as CASSVATTGGQETQYF.